This T cell receptor beta chain is from a study of blood T cell repertoires in COVID-19. Sequencing used immunoSEQ multiplex PCR; TCRdb keeps in-frame clones, though not all of them. The repertoire holds approximately 430,000 clones, with 86% as singletons. CDR1 and CDR2 (germline): LNHDA, SQIVND (reference sequence). V shed 3 bases and J 8 bases; nucleotides not matched to a gene: 7. The CDR3 sequence is 15 residues long. Sequencing was performed on peripheral blood. The TCR originated in a woman between 25 and 40 years old with active or convalescent COVID-19. This sequence joins TRBV19 and TRBJ1-4; 9 bases match TRBD1. CDR3 region: CASSMGRTGVEKLFF. In nucleotides, the CDR3 is TGTGCCAGTAGTATGGGTCGGACAGGGGTCGAAAAACTGTTTTTT.